Presented here are 14 T cell receptor beta chains from one specimen sequenced in a study of cytomegalovirus exposure and HLA in healthy donors. Assay: immunoSEQ multiplex PCR; the TCRdb copy retains only in-frame clones and omits some. This sample has around 250,000 clones; 90% occur once, and the top ten carry 0.37%. The sequenced material came from PBMCs. These TCRs come from a woman between 18 and 30 years old in good health and CMV-seronegative.

This clone was seen a single time. This chain joins TRBV28 and TRBJ1-5; 9 nucleotides agree with TRBD1. CDR1 is MDHEN and CDR2 is SYDVKM in the germline V gene. V shed 5 bases, J shed 4 bases, and the junction held 9 bases outside the gene matches. The CDR3 runs to 16 residues. DNA for the CDR3: TGTGCCAGCAGTCGTAACAGGGGGCGAGGAAATCAGCCCCAGCATTTT. Translation: CASSRNRGRGNQPQHF.

This clone appeared a single time. The DNA of the CDR3 is TGTGCCAGCAGTGTGTGGGGGCGAATCTATGGCTACACCTTC. Amino acid sequence: CASSVWGRIYGYTF. V gene TRBV2 combines with J gene TRBJ1-2, with D possibly matching TRBD1 (6 bases). Germline CDR1 is SNHLY and CDR2 is FYNNEI. The CDR3 has 14 amino acids. Deletions cut 4 bases from V and 4 bases from J, with 13 bases between.

The chain employs TRBV10-3 and TRBJ2-5; 13 nucleotides line up with TRBD2. The CDR3 has 14 residues. Trimming removed 4 bases from V and 4 bases from J; junction bases left unmatched: 0. In germline, CDR1 is ENHRY, CDR2 SYGVKD. The CDR3 DNA follows: TGTGCCATCAGTGGGACTAGCGGGGGAGAGACCCAGTACTTC. This sequence encodes CAISGTSGGETQYF.

The CDR3: CASSRGTGRAQPQHF. Written as DNA, the CDR3 is TGTGCCAGCAGCCGCGGGACAGGGAGGGCTCAGCCCCAGCATTTT. The chain is built from TRBV28 and TRBJ1-5; TRBD1 matches at 9 bases. Looked up from germline, CDR1 is MDHEN and CDR2 is SYDVKM. V was clipped by 6 bases and J by 6 bases; unmatched bases: 9. The CDR3 is 15 residues long.

The chain carries TRBV6-6 and TRBJ1-2; 8 bases map to TRBD1. The V gene's germline CDR1 is MNHNY and CDR2 SVGAGI (reference sequence). The CDR3 has 15 amino acids. Germline trimming cut 5 bases from V and 4 bases from J; bases unmatched to any gene: 9. CDR3 coding DNA: TGTGCCAGCAGTCGAGACAGGGGCGTACGCTATGGCTACACCTTC. The encoded protein is CASSRDRGVRYGYTF.

The rearrangement joins TRBV10-3 to TRBJ2-5, with TRBD2 matching over 12 bases. Unmatched junction bases numbered 6, after V lost 10 bases and J lost 0 bases. Per germline, CDR1 ENHRY and CDR2 SYGVKD. This CDR3 spans 15 amino acids. CDR3 nucleotides: TGTGCCACCGGACGGACTAGCGGGGACCAAGAGACCCAGTACTTC. Translating it yields CATGRTSGDQETQYF.

The genes are TRBV7-9 and TRBJ1-2; D uncertain. This CDR3 spans 11 amino acids. Trimming shortened V by 4 bases and J by 8 bases, and 8 bases separated the two germline ends. Germline V gene lookup returns CDR1 SEHNR and CDR2 FQNEAQ (reference sequence). The CDR3 sequence is CASSYFEGYTF. Written as DNA, the CDR3 is TGTGCCAGCAGCTACTTTGAGGGCTACACCTTC. The complete variable domain, with remaining parts taken from reference TRBV7-9 and TRBJ1-2, reads DTGVSQNPRHKITKRGQNVTFRCDPISEHNRLYWYRQTLGQGPEFLTYFQNEAQLEKSRLLSDRFSAERPKGSFSTLEIQRTEQGDSAMYLCASSYFEGYTFGSGTRLTVV.

The chain couples TRBV5-4 to TRBJ2-7, with TRBD2 matching 12 bases. J gave up 7 bases and V 9 bases, and 17 bases lay outside the gene matches. Germline CDR1 SGHNT, CDR2 YYREEE (reference sequence). The CDR3 spans 16 residues. CDR3 nucleotides: TGTGCCACCCAGCTTACGTCTAGCGGGGGGGCAAGGGAGCAGTACTTC. Translated: CATQLTSSGGAREQYF.

The chain combines TRBV5-1 with TRBJ2-5, with TRBD2 matching over 14 bases. Losses at the gene ends were 6 bases for V and 5 bases for J; bases not matched to a gene: 12. The CDR3 loop spans 17 amino acids. Germline lookup yields CDR1 SGHRS and CDR2 YFSETQ. The CDR3 DNA follows: TGCGCCAGCACAATCCGACTAGCGGGGGGGCCGTTGGAGACCCAGTACTTC. It is translated as CASTIRLAGGPLETQYF.

V usage is TRBV5-6 and J usage is TRBJ1-1, with D tentatively TRBD1 (6 bases). Trimming took off 4 bases at V and 8 bases at J, with 15 bases between the two ends. This CDR3 has 13 amino acids. CDR1 SGHDT and CDR2 YYEEEE come from the germline V gene. Here the CDR3 reads CASSPDRRDEAFF. In nucleotides, the CDR3 is TGTGCCAGCAGCCCAGACAGGAGAGACGAAGCTTTCTTT.

The chain uses TRBV19 and TRBJ1-1; D is ambiguous. V lost 4 bases and J 4 bases, leaving 10 bases between the germline ends. CDR1 and CDR2 from the germline V gene are LNHDA and SQIVND (reference sequence). CDR3 length equals 13 residues. DNA of the CDR3: TGTGCCAGTAGTACAAGGGAGCGCACTGAAGCTTTCTTT. This encodes CASSTRERTEAFF.

This chain uses TRBV4-1 with TRBJ2-5; 10 bases are shared with TRBD1. J was trimmed by 4 bases and V by 3 bases; bases with no gene match: 2. Germline CDR1 reads MGHRA; CDR2 reads YSYEKL. The CDR3 totals 14 residues. The CDR3 spells CASSQGQGTETQYF. CDR3 nucleotide sequence: TGCGCCAGCAGCCAGGGACAGGGGACAGAGACCCAGTACTTC.

V and J are TRBV7-9 and TRBJ2-5; D may be TRBD2 (6 bases). The length of the CDR3 is 15 residues. In germline, CDR1 is SEHNR, CDR2 FQNEAQ (reference sequence). V lost 5 bases to trimming and J lost 5 bases, with 18 bases between them. The CDR3: CASSPIAVAGETQYF. The CDR3, as DNA: TGTGCCAGCAGCCCAATAGCGGTGGCGGGGGAGACCCAGTACTTC.

The V and J genes are TRBV5-1 and TRBJ2-6, with D possibly matching TRBD1 (5 bases). Trimming pared 7 bases from V and 0 bases from J, leaving 5 bases between. The germline V gene encodes CDR1 SGHRS and CDR2 YFSETQ. The CDR3 covers 13 residues. The CDR3 spells CASGASGANVLTF. For the CDR3, the DNA is TGCGCCAGCGGGGCCTCTGGGGCCAACGTCCTGACTTTC. Supplemented by reference TRBV5-1 and TRBJ2-6, the full variable domain reads KAGVTQTPRYLIKTRGQQVTLSCSPISGHRSVSWYQQTPGQGLQFLFEYFSETQRNKGNFPGRFSGRQFSNSRSEMNVSTLELGDSALYLCASGASGANVLTFGAGSRLTVL.